This entry features one T cell receptor beta chain sequence. The antigen this receptor binds is unknown. Base qualities are missing; no much larger clone stands one base away. The cohort comprised around 700 healthy bone marrow donors. All cohort members were sampled while nominally healthy, although unrecorded immune exposures were likely present. The donor tested CMV seropositive and was one of the 289 seropositive cohort members. Every donor gave a peripheral blood sample, and the peripheral blood mononuclear cells from that sample were used for TCR beta sequencing. The Qiagen DNeasy Blood Extraction Kit was used to extract genomic DNA from the blood cell samples. This entry is derived from a study of cytomegalovirus exposure and HLA in healthy donors (dated by TCRdb to the late 2010s). Regarding the research as a whole: In an earlier analysis of approximately 640 of the donors, approximately 260 Gb of sequence data and approximately 120 million unique TCR beta sequences from about 180 million T cells were reported. Around 330 gigabases of sequencing data and 91 million or so unique TCR sequences made up an early release that covered fewer than 650 HLA-typed donors. Of the roughly 400 genotyped donors, around 81% fell in the genetic ancestry cluster associated with self-reported Caucasian donors. The study aimed to test whether cataloging public T cell receptors could reveal signatures of past pathogen exposure. The T cell repertoires of 550 to 850 subjects were profiled by immunosequencing and related to cytomegalovirus serostatus. In addition to the first cohort of 666 subjects, a separate validation cohort of under 150 different subjects was used. The study combined high-throughput TCR immunosequencing, statistical association of individual TCRs with disease status, and machine learning to predict cytomegalovirus infection status. To study patterns of TCR occurrence, a later analysis re-analyzed previously published TCR beta repertoires from 666 donors and added high-resolution HLA genotyping. In the later analysis, no new phenotypic data were used to find candidate immune exposures; instead, reliance was placed on TCR beta sequences and their occurrence across donors. To decide whether each TCR beta V gene segment behaved as functional or pseudogenic, an earlier analysis of some 580 of the donors relied on high-throughput TCR beta sequencing. Alongside the repertoire data, information on donor age, sex, ethnicity and CMV serostatus was compiled. Genome-wide SNP genotypes for about 60% of the roughly 670 donors were used in a later genetic analysis, which treated that subset as a discovery cohort. All discovery cohort repertoires had been generated on a single sequencing platform. Class I and class II HLA loci were covered by the typing at four-digit resolution. Typing coverage varied by locus: about 620-630 donors for A, B, C, DRB1 and DQB1; around 560 for DQA1; nearly 610 for DPA1; approximately 490 for DPB1. Because of strong linkage in the cohort, 4 to 6 DR-DQ haplotypes were treated as single units for association and clustering. Among over 350 genotyped donors of the cohort, an average of around 240,000 unique TCR beta nucleotide sequences were sequenced per donor, roughly a sixth of them non-productive.

V lost 0 bases and J lost 1 base; the stretch between them is 7 bases long. Including cysteine and phenylalanine, the CDR3 has 14 amino acids. This entry keeps only the CDR3 DNA: 42 bases, framed from base 1. The germline V gene sets CDR1 to SGHRS and CDR2 to YFSETQ. Libraries were made using the immunoSEQ multiplex PCR assay. A mixture of 60 forward primers for TCR Vbeta segments and 13 reverse primers for TCR Jbeta segments was used in the multiplex PCR. Amplification of the CDR3 region of rearranged TCR beta genes was performed with a multiplex PCR assay on genomic DNA. Amplified TCR beta libraries were sequenced as 87-base-pair reads on the Illumina HiSeq System. The source study handled its data this way. A later analysis counted about 80 million unique TCR beta chains across the 670 or so repertoires, and 10 million to 12 million of these chains were shared by at least two donors. Raw reads were error-corrected and collapsed into unique sequences with a nearest-neighbor algorithm that merged closely related sequences to remove PCR and sequencing errors. To assign V, D and J gene segments, CDR3 sequences were aligned to IMGT reference sequences. For a sequence to be retained, a match of at least six nucleotides was required to both a V gene segment and a J gene segment. Rearrangements were called productive when the CDR3 lacked stop codons and stayed in frame with V and J; all others were non-productive. Following IMGT convention, CDR3 was defined as the stretch from the second conserved V-encoded cysteine up to the conserved J-encoded phenylalanine. The earlier analysis of about 590 of the donors excluded sequences that lacked an unambiguous match to a single V gene segment. In an earlier analysis of about 590 of the donors, a V segment was called functional when productive rearrangements were above 56.7%, and segregating when the standard deviation between donors exceeded 5%. A statistical classification framework was developed to diagnose cytomegalovirus status using the catalog of TCR beta chain sequences. V and J gene assignment, in a later analysis, came from comparing TCR nucleotide sequences with IMGT/GENE-DB human TR gene sequences. In a later analysis, CDR3 sequences and most-parsimonious VDJ recombination scenarios were assigned using the TCRdist pipeline. In a later analysis, every TCR beta chain was defined by the combination of its CDR3 amino acid sequence and its V-gene family, and reads without a unique V-gene family were dropped. In a later analysis, around 650 highly shared, low-generation-probability nucleotide sequences were removed to address suspected cross-contamination and a sequencing artifact. For each public chain, a later analysis derived a clonal expansion index from normalized ranks of inferred template counts within each repertoire. Generation probabilities in a later analysis came from a VDJ recombination model fitted to out-of-frame rearrangements, and those results were checked against IGoR. Hypergeometric tests were used in a later analysis to score TCR-TCR, TCR-HLA and TCR-CMV co-occurrence, with a repertoire-size bias correction applied to the TCR pairs. To estimate false discovery rates, a later analysis permuted the HLA or CMV assignments 20 times. In a later analysis, co-occurring TCRs were grouped using DBSCAN, and TCRdist sequence similarity was added for clustering within HLA-allele-positive subsets. Repertoires with fewer than 30,000 or more than 120,000 public chains, plus five repertoires with anomalous nucleotide sharing, were excluded from co-occurrence clustering. TCRdb took this table from immuneACCESS and kept in-frame rearrangements with V and J called. Such tables lack part of the clones; where checked against another copy, unresolved V genes explain under half of the gap, and the rest is unexplained. From that table come the V and J calls and clone size; the DNA was used to work out D and trimming. The sample table shows about 160,000 clones, and roughly three quarters are seen once. Roughly 9.7% of the sample is in the top ten clones.

Overall results and qualifications from the work: A further reported finding was that TCR beta sequences accurately predicted the HLA-A and HLA-B alleles for most subjects in the first cohort. Compared with the roughly 700-donor mean, donors in an Asian-associated ancestry cluster had fewer N-insertions in productive TCRs, according to a later genetic analysis. Some IMGT-functional V segments, including TRBV6-2 and TRBV6-3, could not be told apart with the 87-base-pair reads, so those segments were excluded. Assigning TCR associations to individual alleles was difficult when HLA alleles, especially DR and DQ, strongly co-occurred. In vitro tests confirmed that a few of the cytomegalovirus-associated TCR beta chains recognize cytomegalovirus antigens. Because HLA typing was unavailable for some donors at each locus, only the typed subset was used in association tests. According to a later analysis, most CMV-associated TCR beta chains appeared to be HLA-restricted, and the HLA associations seemed to be driven largely by CMV exposure. In both the original and validation cohorts, the classifier was reported to diagnose cytomegalovirus status with high specificity and sensitivity. An association between a missense DCLRE1C variant and V-gene and J-gene trimming of TCR beta chains was found in a later genetic analysis and replicated in an independent cohort. Seventeen rarely observed V segments, including chromosome 9 orphons, were excluded from the earlier analysis of approximately 500 of the donors because counts were too low. The authors suggested that the approach could potentially be extended to other disease states and immunological phenotypes. Presence/absence analyses assumed roughly uniform sequencing depth across donors, an assumption that may not hold. The sequencing pipeline was judged likely to have produced a cluster of highly shared sequence variants as a technical artifact. In an earlier analysis of 587 of the donors, most TCR beta V segments appeared in productive rearrangements about 87% or about 30% of the time, broadly matching IMGT annotations. In a later analysis, 16,951 TCR beta sequences were associated with specific HLA alleles at a false discovery rate of 0.05. In a later analysis, several top co-occurrence clusters were reported to appear linked to parvovirus B19, influenza, CMV and Epstein-Barr virus. In a later analysis, the rate of TCR association differed among HLA loci, with DRB1 alleles having the most associated TCRs and HLA-C alleles having the fewest. The only immune exposure information available for the cohort was CMV serostatus. The study gave a list of 150 to 200 TCR beta chains associated with cytomegalovirus. A later analysis found that HLA-associated TCR beta chains were more clonally expanded and had lower generation probabilities than equally common non-associated chains. This cohort had only TCR beta chains sequenced, and the lack of alpha or paired-chain data limited which features could be detected. Most TCR sequences were seen in very few donors, while some public TCRs were found in many individuals. Linkage disequilibrium might explain the correlated functional status among segregating V segments, but an unknown experimental factor could not be excluded.

The source is a young man in good health and CMV-seropositive. The chain is made from TRBV5-1 and TRBJ2-5; no confident D gene assignment can be made. Material for sequencing was PBMCs. The CDR3 loop reads CASSLGASQETQYF. The bases are TGCGCCAGCAGCTTGGGAGCGTCCCAAGAGACCCAGTACTTC.